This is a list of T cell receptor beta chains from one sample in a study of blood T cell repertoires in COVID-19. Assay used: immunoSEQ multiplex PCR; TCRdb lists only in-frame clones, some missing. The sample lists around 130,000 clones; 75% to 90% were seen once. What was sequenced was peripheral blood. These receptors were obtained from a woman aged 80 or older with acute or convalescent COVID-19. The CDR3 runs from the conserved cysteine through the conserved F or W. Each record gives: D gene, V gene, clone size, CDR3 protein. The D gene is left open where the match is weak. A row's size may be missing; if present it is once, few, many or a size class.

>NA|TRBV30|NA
CACGGNGNTEAFF
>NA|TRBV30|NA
CAWSIPNSGANVLTF
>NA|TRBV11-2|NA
CASSSEGTNYGYTF
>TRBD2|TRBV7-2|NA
CASSFNAGGETQYF
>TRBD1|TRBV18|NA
CASSRTGNTEAFF
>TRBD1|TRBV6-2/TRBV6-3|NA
CASSYEGQDTEAFF
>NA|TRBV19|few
CASSRRATTDEKLFF
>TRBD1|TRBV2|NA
CASSGQGATNEKLFF
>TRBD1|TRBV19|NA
CASTPGGRGFMNTEAFF
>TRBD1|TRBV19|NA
CASSTQPGQGAYGYTF
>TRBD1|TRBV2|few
CASKRQGARYNEQFF
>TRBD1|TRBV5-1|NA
CASSLQGAGNIQYF
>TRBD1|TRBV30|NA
CAWSVWTGESPLHF
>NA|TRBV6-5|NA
CASKTGMLDNSPLHF
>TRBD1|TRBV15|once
CATSRQGATNEKLFF
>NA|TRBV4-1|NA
CASSQRNYGYTF
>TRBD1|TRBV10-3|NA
CAISNRGLNTEAFF
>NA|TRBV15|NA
CATSRGGTKMNTEAFF